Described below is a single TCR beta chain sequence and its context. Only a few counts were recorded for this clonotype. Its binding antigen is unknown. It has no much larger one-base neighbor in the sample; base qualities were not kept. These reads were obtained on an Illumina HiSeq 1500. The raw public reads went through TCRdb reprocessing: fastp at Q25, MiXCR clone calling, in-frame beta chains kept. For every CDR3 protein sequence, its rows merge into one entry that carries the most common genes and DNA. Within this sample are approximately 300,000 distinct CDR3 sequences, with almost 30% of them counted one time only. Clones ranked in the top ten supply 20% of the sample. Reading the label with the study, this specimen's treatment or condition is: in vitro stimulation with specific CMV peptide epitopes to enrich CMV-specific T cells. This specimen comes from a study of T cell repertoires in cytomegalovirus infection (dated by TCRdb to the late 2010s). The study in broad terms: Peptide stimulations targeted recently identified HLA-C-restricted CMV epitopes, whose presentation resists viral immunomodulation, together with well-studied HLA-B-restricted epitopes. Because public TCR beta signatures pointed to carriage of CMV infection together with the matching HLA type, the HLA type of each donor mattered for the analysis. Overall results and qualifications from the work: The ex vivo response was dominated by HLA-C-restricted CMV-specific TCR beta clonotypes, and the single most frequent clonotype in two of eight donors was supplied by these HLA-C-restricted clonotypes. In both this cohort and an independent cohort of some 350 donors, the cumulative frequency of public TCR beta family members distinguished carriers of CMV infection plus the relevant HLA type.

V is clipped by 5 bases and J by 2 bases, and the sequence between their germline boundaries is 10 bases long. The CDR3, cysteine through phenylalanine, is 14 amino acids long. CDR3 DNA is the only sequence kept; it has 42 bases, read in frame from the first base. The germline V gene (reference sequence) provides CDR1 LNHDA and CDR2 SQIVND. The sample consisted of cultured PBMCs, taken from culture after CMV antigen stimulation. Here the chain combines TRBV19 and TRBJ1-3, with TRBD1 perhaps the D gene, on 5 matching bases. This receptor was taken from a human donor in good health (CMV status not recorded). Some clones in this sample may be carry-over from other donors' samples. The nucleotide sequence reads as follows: TGTGCCAGTAGTTCCAGGGTACCTGGAAACACCATATATTTT. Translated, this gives CASSSRVPGNTIYF.